Here is one T cell receptor (beta chain) with its context. As yet, its antigen is unknown. Primers for the PCR totalled 60 Vbeta and 13 Jbeta. The repertoire was sequenced with immunoSEQ multiplex PCR; TCRdb's copy has only in-frame clones and lacks some. The sample lists 100,000 to 150,000 clones, about three quarters occurring once. The sample originates from a study of cytomegalovirus exposure and HLA in healthy donors. Across the whole study: About 83 million unique TCRs from HLA-typed donors made up an early data release. Regarding the study as a whole: In an earlier analysis, most TCR beta V segments were productive about 90% or about 30% of the time. Exclusion as indistinguishable affected some V segments, including TRBV6-2 and TRBV6-3.

Per germline, CDR1 SGHRS and CDR2 YFSETQ. This CDR3 region has 14 residues. The ends lost 3 bases at V and 6 bases at J; junction bases unmatched: 6. The material sequenced was PBMCs. The chain recombines TRBV5-1 with TRBJ2-1; 7 bases match TRBD1. The receptor was isolated from a woman aged 55-70 years in good health and CMV-seropositive. The CDR3 region is CASSSGQDFNEQFF. The DNA of the CDR3 is TGCGCCAGCAGCTCCGGACAGGACTTCAATGAGCAGTTCTTC.